This record concerns one T cell receptor beta chain sequence. The target antigen is unknown. The sample originates from a study of vaccination effects on CD4 cells after COVID-19. Overall study context: A couple of convalescent patients were sampled 16 days and one week before vaccination. Whole-study findings and limits: Marked clonal contraction was seen in infection- and vaccine-induced clones late after vaccination.

Before sequencing, viral peptide pools were used by the ViraFEST assay to expand antigen-specific CD4+ T cells. CD4+ T cell isolation took place after approximately 11 days of culture. By PCR, the person was confirmed to have had SARS-CoV-2 infection between March and December 2020. The CDR3 spans 16 residues. Some clones are missing from TCRdb's copy, which holds only in-frame ones; the method was immunoSEQ multiplex PCR. This table holds roughly 25,000 clones, approximately 78% found once. The TCR sequence derives from a human donor who had a prior SARS-CoV-2 infection. The chain couples TRBV21-1 to TRBJ1-2; TRBD1 reflects the table's D call only, with no check against the DNA. TRBV21-1 is noted as a pseudogene. Sequenced here: CD4+ T cells from PBMCs cultured with HCoV-NL63 spike peptides, sampled before COVID-19 vaccination. The chain's CDR3 is CASSKTRQGGMDGYTF. Written as DNA, the CDR3 is TGTGCCAGCAGCAAAACTAGACAGGGGGGAATGGATGGCTACACCTTC.